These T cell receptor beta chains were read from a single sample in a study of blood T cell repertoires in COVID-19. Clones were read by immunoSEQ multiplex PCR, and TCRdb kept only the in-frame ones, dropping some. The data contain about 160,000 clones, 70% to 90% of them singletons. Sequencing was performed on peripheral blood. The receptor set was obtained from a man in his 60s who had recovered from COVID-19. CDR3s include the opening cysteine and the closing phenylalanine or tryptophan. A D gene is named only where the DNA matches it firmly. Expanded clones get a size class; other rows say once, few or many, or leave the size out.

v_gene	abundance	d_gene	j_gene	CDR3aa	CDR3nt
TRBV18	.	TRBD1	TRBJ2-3	CASSPRDRPSPTDTQYF	TGTGCCAGCTCACCTCGGGACAGACCTTCCCCCACAGATACGCAGTATTTT
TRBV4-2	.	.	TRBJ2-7	CASSQEPASAYEQYF	TGTGCCAGCAGCCAAGAGCCAGCAAGCGCCTACGAGCAGTACTTC
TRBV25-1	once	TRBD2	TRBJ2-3	CASSREGRNTDTQYF	TGTGCCAGCAGTAGGGAGGGGCGGAACACAGATACGCAGTATTTT
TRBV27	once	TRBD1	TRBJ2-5	CASSSSGQKETQYF	TGTGCCAGCAGTTCCTCGGGACAGAAAGAGACCCAGTACTTC
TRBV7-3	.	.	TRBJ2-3	CASSSPGGTDTQYF	TGTGCCAGCAGCTCCCCCGGGGGCACAGATACGCAGTATTTT
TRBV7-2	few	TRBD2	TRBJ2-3	CASSFGTSGDTQYF	TGTGCCAGCAGCTTCGGGACTAGCGGAGATACGCAGTATTTT
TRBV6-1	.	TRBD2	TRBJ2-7	CASSEAEGGYEQYF	TGTGCCAGCAGTGAGGCGGAGGGAGGGTACGAGCAGTACTTC
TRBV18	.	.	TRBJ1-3	CASSQGGLRGNTIYF	TGTGCCAGCTCACAGGGAGGTTTACGAGGAAACACCATATATTTT
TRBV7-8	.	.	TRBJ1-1	CASSSGVTEAFF	TGTGCCAGCAGCTCAGGGGTAACTGAAGCTTTCTTT
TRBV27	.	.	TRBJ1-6	CASSRGQRGVNSPLHF	TGTGCCAGCAGCCGCGGGCAGCGGGGGGTTAATTCACCCCTCCACTTT
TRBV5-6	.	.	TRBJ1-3	CASSFRDTIYF	TGTGCCAGCAGCTTCAGGGACACCATATATTTT
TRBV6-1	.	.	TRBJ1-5	CASSEQGNQPQHF	TGTGCCAGCAGTGAACAGGGGAATCAGCCCCAGCATTTT
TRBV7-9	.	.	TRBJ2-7	CASSFSGGSYEQYF	TGTGCCAGCAGCTTTTCTGGCGGGTCCTACGAGCAGTACTTC
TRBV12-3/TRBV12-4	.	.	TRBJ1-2	CASSSLYGGYTF	TGTGCCAGCAGTAGTTTATATGGCGGCTACACCTTC
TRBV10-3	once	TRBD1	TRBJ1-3	CAITGQGADKNTIYF	TGTGCCATCACAGGACAGGGGGCGGATAAAAACACCATATATTTT
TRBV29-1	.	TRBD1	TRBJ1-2	CSVVGTVNDYGYTF	TGCAGCGTTGTAGGGACAGTTAACGACTATGGCTACACCTTC
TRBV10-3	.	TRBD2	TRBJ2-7	CAISGGSGGGTPQEQYF	TGTGCCATCAGTGGGGGCTCTGGCGGGGGGACTCCTCAGGAGCAGTACTTC
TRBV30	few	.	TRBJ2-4	CAWSVRGGSAKNIQYF	TGTGCCTGGAGTGTACGTGGAGGGTCGGCCAAAAACATTCAGTACTTC
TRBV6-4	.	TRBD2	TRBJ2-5	CASSVPFRTSGGGETQYF	TGTGCCAGCAGTGTGCCCTTTAGGACTAGCGGGGGTGGGGAGACCCAGTACTTC
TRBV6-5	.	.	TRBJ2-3	CASTSGGAGDTQYF	TGTGCCAGCACATCAGGTGGCGCAGGAGATACGCAGTATTTT
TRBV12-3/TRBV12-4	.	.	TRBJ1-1	CASRAGQGLKAFF	TGTGCCAGCAGAGCCGGGCAGGGGCTTAAAGCTTTCTTT
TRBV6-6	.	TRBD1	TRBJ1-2	CASSYQGAGYGYTF	TGTGCCAGCAGTTACCAGGGGGCGGGGTATGGCTACACCTTC
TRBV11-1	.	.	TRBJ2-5	CASSLRGQPTRETQYF	TGTGCCAGCAGCTTGCGGGGTCAGCCTACAAGAGAGACCCAGTACTTC
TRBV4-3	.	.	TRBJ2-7	CASSQETLRGAVTYEQYF	TGCGCCAGCAGCCAAGAGACCTTACGGGGGGCCGTGACCTACGAGCAGTACTTC
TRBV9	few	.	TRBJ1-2	CASSVVPDSYGYTF	TGTGCCAGCAGCGTAGTCCCCGACTCTTATGGCTACACCTTC
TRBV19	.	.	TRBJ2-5	CASSIGPTGLPAETQYF	TGTGCCAGTAGTATCGGCCCGACGGGACTCCCCGCAGAGACCCAGTACTTC
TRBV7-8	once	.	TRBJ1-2	CASSSAQGMGSGYGYTF	TGTGCCAGCAGCTCCGCACAGGGAATGGGTTCGGGCTATGGCTACACCTTC
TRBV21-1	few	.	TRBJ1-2	CASSFPYDLANYGYTF	TGTGCCAGCAGCTTTCCTTATGATCTAGCTAACTATGGCTACACCTTC
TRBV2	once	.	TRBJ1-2	CASSEDISTVNYGYTF	TGTGCCAGCAGTGAGGACATCTCTACGGTCAACTATGGCTACACCTTC
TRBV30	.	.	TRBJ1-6	CAWSNRAASPLHF	TGTGCCTGGAGTAACAGGGCAGCCTCACCCCTCCACTTT
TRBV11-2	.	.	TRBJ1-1	CANRPVHGTAGAFF	TGTGCCAACAGACCCGTCCACGGGACTGCCGGGGCTTTCTTT
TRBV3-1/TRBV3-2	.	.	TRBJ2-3	CASSQVLGASDTQYF	TGTGCCAGCAGCCAGGTACTAGGCGCCTCAGATACGCAGTATTTT
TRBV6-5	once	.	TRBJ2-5	CASLWALGRNF	TGTGCCAGCCTTTGGGCACTCGGCCGGAACTTC
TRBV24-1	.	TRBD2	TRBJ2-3	CATRGGLSTDTQYF	TGTGCCACCAGGGGAGGGTTGAGCACAGATACGCAGTATTTT
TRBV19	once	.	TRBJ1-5	CASSIGGAGQPQHF	TGTGCCAGTAGTATTGGGGGGGCCGGACAGCCCCAGCATTTT
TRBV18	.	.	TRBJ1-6	CASSADRQNSPLHF	TGTGCCAGCTCAGCGGACAGACAGAATTCACCCCTCCACTTT
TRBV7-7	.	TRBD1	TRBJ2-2	CASSLTPGQDRGELFF	TGTGCTAGCAGCTTAACTCCGGGACAGGACAGGGGGGAGCTGTTTTTT
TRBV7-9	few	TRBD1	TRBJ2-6	CASNLGTAGANVLTF	TGTGCCAGCAACCTTGGGACAGCTGGGGCCAACGTCCTGACTTTC
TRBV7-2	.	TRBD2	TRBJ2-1	CASSLEVAGDVYNEQFF	TGTGCCAGCAGCTTAGAGGTAGCGGGGGATGTTTACAATGAGCAGTTCTTC
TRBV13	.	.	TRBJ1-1	CASSSRPNTEAFF	TGTGCCAGCAGCTCCCGTCCCAACACTGAAGCTTTCTTT
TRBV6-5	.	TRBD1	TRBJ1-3	CASSSTGVSGNTIYF	TGTGCCAGCAGTTCGACAGGGGTCTCTGGAAACACCATATATTTT
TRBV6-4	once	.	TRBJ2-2	CASSRGDTGELFF	TGTGCCAGCAGCAGGGGAGACACCGGGGAGCTGTTTTTT
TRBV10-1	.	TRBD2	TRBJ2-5	CASSPTSGERETQYF	TGCGCCAGCAGTCCGACTAGCGGGGAGAGGGAGACCCAGTACTTC
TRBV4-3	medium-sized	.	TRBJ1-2	CASSQEGQLPSGYTF	TGCGCCAGCAGCCAAGAGGGACAACTCCCCTCTGGCTACACCTTC
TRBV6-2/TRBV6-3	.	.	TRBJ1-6	CASSLLSTGLNSPLHF	TGTGCCAGCAGCCTCTTGTCGACAGGCCTAAATTCACCCCTCCACTTT
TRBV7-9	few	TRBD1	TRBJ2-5	CASSPPQGAGETQYF	TGTGCCAGCAGCCCACCCCAGGGGGCAGGAGAGACCCAGTACTTC
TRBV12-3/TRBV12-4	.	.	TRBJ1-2	CASSLKGTGRYTF	TGTGCCAGCAGTTTAAAGGGGACTGGGCGCTACACCTTC
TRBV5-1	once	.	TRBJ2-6	CASSLRGNLMGSGANVLTF	TGCGCCAGCAGCTTGCGGGGAAACCTAATGGGCTCTGGGGCCAACGTCCTGACTTTC
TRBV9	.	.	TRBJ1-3	CASSVGRAGNTIYF	TGTGCCAGCAGCGTAGGGAGGGCCGGGAACACCATATATTTT
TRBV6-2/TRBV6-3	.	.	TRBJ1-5	CASSQGREQHF	TGTGCCAGCAGTCAAGGTCGGGAGCAGCATTTT
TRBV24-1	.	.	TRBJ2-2	CATSDSGILNTGELFF	TGTGCCACCAGTGACTCCGGGATTCTTAACACCGGGGAGCTGTTTTTT
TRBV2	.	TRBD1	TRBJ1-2	CASSEKLPGGGNYGYTF	TGTGCCAGCAGTGAAAAACTACCAGGGGGAGGCAACTATGGCTACACCTTC
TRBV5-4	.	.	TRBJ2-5	CASSLPTKLETQYF	TGTGCCAGCAGCTTGCCCACTAAGCTGGAGACCCAGTACTTC
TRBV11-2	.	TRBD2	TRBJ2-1	CASSSSGKKRNEQFF	TGTGCCAGCAGCTCTAGCGGTAAGAAAAGGAATGAGCAGTTCTTC
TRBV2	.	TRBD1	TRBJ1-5	CASTTGDGNQPQHF	TGTGCCAGCACTACAGGGGATGGCAATCAGCCCCAGCATTTT
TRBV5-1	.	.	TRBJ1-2	CASSIGQLNYGYTF	TGCGCCAGCAGCATCGGACAACTCAACTATGGCTACACCTTC
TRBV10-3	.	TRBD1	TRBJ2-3	CAISESTGSDTQYF	TGTGCCATCAGTGAGTCGACAGGGTCAGATACGCAGTATTTT